These 2 T cell receptor beta chains were sequenced from one sample in a study of blood T cell repertoires in COVID-19. TCRdb's copy holds only in-frame clones and misses some; the assay was immunoSEQ multiplex PCR. The table lists around 230,000 clones, over 70% of them singletons, with 8.2% in the top ten. Sequenced: peripheral blood. The receptors here all came from a woman in her forties or fifties with acute or convalescent COVID-19.

The chain uses TRBV11-2 and TRBJ2-7, with D possibly TRBD2 on 8 matching bases. CDR3 size: 16 residues. The ends were cut back, 5 bases at V and 2 bases at J, with 19 bases in the middle. Germline V lookup: CDR1 SGHAT, CDR2 FQNNGV. CDR3 region: CASSPKGASGPYEQYF. The CDR3 DNA reads as TGTGCCAGCAGCCCCAAGGGGGCTAGCGGGCCCTACGAGCAGTACTTC.

The rearrangement uses TRBV19 and TRBJ2-7, with TRBD1 identical over 10 bases. The CDR3 runs to 15 residues. The ends lost 5 bases at V and 5 bases at J; junction bases unmatched: 9. From germline, CDR1 is LNHDA and CDR2 SQIVND (reference sequence). CDR3 residues: CASSLWTGGAHEQYF. The CDR3 DNA sequence: TGTGCCAGTAGTCTATGGACAGGGGGTGCCCACGAGCAGTACTTC.